Listed below are T cell receptor beta chains from one sample, sequenced in a study of OX40 agonist ivuxolimab in advanced cancers. The protocol was immunoSEQ multiplex PCR, while the TCRdb copy is restricted to in-frame clones and leaves out a portion. Altogether around 71,000 clones are present, about 85% being singletons, with the ten largest covering around 0.99%. The material was CD4+ or CD8+ T cells sorted from blood, obtained in a trial of the OX40 agonist ivuxolimab. The receptor source for this set is an adult with an advanced solid tumor such as melanoma, head and neck, liver or kidney cancer. Each CDR3 is given with its conserved first and last residue. A D gene is named only where the DNA matches it firmly. Clone size is stated in some rows and not others, as once, few, many or a class when expanded.

v_gene,d_gene,abundance,j_gene,CDR3aa,CDR3nt
TRBV19,TRBD1,-,TRBJ1-1,CASSIWDRVGTEAFF,TGTGCCAGTAGTATTTGGGACAGGGTAGGCACTGAAGCTTTCTTT
TRBV10-3,-,-,TRBJ2-3,CAISSGFTDTQYF,TGTGCCATATCGTCAGGGTTTACCGATACGCAGTATTTT
TRBV7-8,TRBD1,-,TRBJ2-2,CASSFLRGPNTGELFF,TGTGCCAGCAGCTTCCTCAGGGGGCCGAACACCGGGGAGCTGTTTTTT
TRBV29-1,TRBD1,-,TRBJ1-1,CSVPNDRGGTEAFF,TGCAGCGTTCCCAACGACAGGGGCGGCACTGAAGCTTTCTTT
TRBV7-9,-,-,TRBJ1-2,CASMGTGQGNYGYTF,TGTGCCAGCATGGGCACAGGTCAGGGAAACTATGGCTACACCTTC
TRBV7-2,-,-,TRBJ2-7,CASSLVVETYEQYF,TGTGCCAGCAGCTTAGTTGTGGAAACCTACGAGCAGTACTTC
TRBV12-5,TRBD1,-,TRBJ2-3,CASGRDSHTDTQYF,TGTGCTAGTGGGAGGGACAGCCACACAGATACGCAGTATTTT
TRBV11-1,TRBD2,-,TRBJ2-1,CASSPLRGLAGFEQFF,TGTGCCAGCAGCCCCCTCAGGGGACTAGCGGGATTTGAGCAGTTCTTC
TRBV5-5,-,-,TRBJ2-4,CASSLSDAKNIQYF,TGTGCCAGCAGCTTGTCGGACGCCAAAAACATTCAGTACTTC
TRBV7-9,-,-,TRBJ1-2,CASSLDWGYGYTF,TGTGCCAGCAGCTTAGATTGGGGCTATGGCTACACCTTC
TRBV7-2,-,-,TRBJ1-2,CASSLESAAGGYTF,TGTGCCAGCAGCTTAGAGTCGGCCGCGGGCGGCTACACCTTC
TRBV14,-,-,TRBJ1-1,CASSQDLGPTTEAFF,TGTGCCAGCAGCCAAGATCTAGGACCGACCACTGAAGCTTTCTTT
TRBV15,-,-,TRBJ1-5,CATSRDRRSDSNQPQHF,TGTGCCACCAGCAGAGATCGTAGGAGCGATAGCAATCAGCCCCAGCATTTT
TRBV7-2,TRBD1,-,TRBJ1-2,CASSLGGQYGYTF,TGTGCCAGCAGCTTGGGGGGACAGTATGGCTACACCTTC
TRBV7-2,TRBD1,-,TRBJ2-4,CASSIRQGLAKNIQYF,TGTGCCAGCAGCATACGACAGGGCCTAGCCAAAAACATTCAGTACTTC
TRBV5-1,-,-,TRBJ1-3,CASSLEGGSSGNTIYF,TGCGCCAGCAGCCTGGAGGGGGGCTCCTCTGGAAACACCATATATTTT
TRBV19,TRBD1,-,TRBJ2-6,CASSVQQGTGANVLTF,TGTGCCAGTAGTGTCCAACAGGGGACTGGGGCCAACGTCCTGACTTTC
TRBV10-3,TRBD2,-,TRBJ2-5,CAISVLAEEETQYF,TGTGCCATCAGTGTTCTAGCGGAGGAAGAGACCCAGTACTTC
TRBV25-1,-,-,TRBJ1-4,CASSERRVDNEKLFF,TGTGCCAGCAGTGAAAGGAGGGTTGACAATGAAAAACTGTTTTTT
TRBV18,TRBD2,-,TRBJ2-1,CASSPPAGGDYEQFF,TGTGCCAGCTCACCACCCGCGGGAGGGGACTATGAGCAGTTCTTC
TRBV25-1,-,-,TRBJ2-6,CASSSQGGANVPTF,TGTGCCAGCAGTTCTCAGGGTGGGGCCAACGTCCCGACTTTC
TRBV21-1,-,-,TRBJ1-1,CASSKARQPNTEAFF,TGTGCCAGCAGCAAAGCGCGACAACCTAACACTGAAGCTTTCTTT
TRBV4-1,TRBD1,-,TRBJ1-2,CASSRAGQADGYTF,TGCGCCAGCAGCCGGGCGGGACAGGCGGATGGCTACACCTTC
TRBV28,TRBD2,-,TRBJ2-5,CASGSGRAVETQYF,TGTGCCAGCGGTAGCGGGAGGGCCGTAGAGACCCAGTACTTC
TRBV19,-,-,TRBJ2-1,CASSIGTDLIAPYPYNEQFF,TGTGCCAGTAGTATAGGGACTGATTTGATAGCCCCTTACCCTTACAATGAGCAGTTCTTC
TRBV2,TRBD1,once,TRBJ2-2,CASSGQGGDTGELFF,TGTGCCAGCAGTGGACAGGGGGGCGACACCGGGGAGCTGTTTTTT
TRBV7-2,-,few,TRBJ2-2,CASSPNAGRPGELFF,TGTGCCAGCAGCCCCAACGCGGGACGGCCCGGGGAGCTGTTTTTT
TRBV28,TRBD2,-,TRBJ2-7,CASIVTSGTYEQYF,TGTGCCAGCATTGTGACTAGCGGGACCTACGAGCAGTACTTC
TRBV4-2,-,few,TRBJ1-1,CASSHSNTEAFF,TGTGCCAGCAGCCATTCAAACACTGAAGCTTTCTTT
TRBV4-1,-,-,TRBJ1-1,CASSQDRSTEAFF,TGCGCCAGCAGCCAAGATCGGAGCACTGAAGCTTTCTTT
TRBV28,TRBD2,-,TRBJ2-3,CASGISGRASDTQYF,TGTGCCAGCGGAATTAGCGGGAGAGCGTCAGATACGCAGTATTTT
TRBV10-3,-,-,TRBJ2-1,CAVHGVAYNEQFF,TGTGCCGTCCACGGGGTTGCCTACAATGAGCAGTTCTTC
TRBV4-3,-,-,TRBJ2-6,CASSQDYLQGTGANVLTF,TGCGCCAGCAGCCAAGATTATCTTCAGGGAACCGGGGCCAACGTCCTGACTTTC
TRBV7-8,-,-,TRBJ1-2,CASSPHEGQGYTF,TGTGCCAGCAGCCCCCACGAAGGGCAGGGCTACACCTTC
TRBV6-5,-,-,TRBJ1-2,CASKPSRSFYGYTF,TGTGCCAGCAAACCCTCTCGATCCTTCTATGGCTACACCTTC
TRBV18,-,-,TRBJ2-3,CASSPPVVTDTQYF,TGTGCCAGCTCACCACCGGTGGTAACAGATACGCAGTATTTT
TRBV7-9,-,-,TRBJ1-5,CASSPTGHQPQHF,TGTGCCAGCAGCCCCACAGGTCATCAGCCCCAGCATTTT
TRBV29-1,TRBD1,-,TRBJ1-2,CSVETGLGGYTF,TGCAGCGTTGAGACAGGGCTTGGTGGCTACACCTTC
TRBV27,TRBD2,once,TRBJ2-5,CASSRKGVAGEETQYF,TGTGCCAGCAGCCGAAAGGGGGTAGCGGGAGAGGAGACCCAGTACTTC
TRBV7-2,-,-,TRBJ1-1,CASSWGENTEAFF,TGTGCCAGCAGCTGGGGTGAGAACACTGAAGCTTTCTTT
TRBV18,-,once,TRBJ2-7,CASSPRQGYEQYF,TGTGCCAGCTCACCAAGGCAGGGCTACGAGCAGTACTTC
TRBV7-2,TRBD2,-,TRBJ2-7,CASSTTGGYEQYF,TGTGCCAGCAGCACTACGGGAGGCTACGAGCAGTACTTC
TRBV5-1,TRBD1,-,TRBJ2-3,CASRYGQGDTDTQYF,TGCGCCAGCAGATACGGACAGGGGGATACAGATACGCAGTATTTT
TRBV5-8,-,-,TRBJ1-4,CASSNVATNEKLFF,TGTGCCAGCAGCAATGTCGCGACTAATGAAAAACTGTTTTTT
TRBV27,TRBD1,-,TRBJ1-1,CASSRRQGNTEAFF,TGTGCCAGCAGTCGAAGACAGGGGAACACTGAAGCTTTCTTT
TRBV5-5,TRBD1,few,TRBJ2-5,CASSFGQGLNQETQYF,TGTGCCAGCAGCTTTGGACAGGGGCTCAACCAAGAGACCCAGTACTTC